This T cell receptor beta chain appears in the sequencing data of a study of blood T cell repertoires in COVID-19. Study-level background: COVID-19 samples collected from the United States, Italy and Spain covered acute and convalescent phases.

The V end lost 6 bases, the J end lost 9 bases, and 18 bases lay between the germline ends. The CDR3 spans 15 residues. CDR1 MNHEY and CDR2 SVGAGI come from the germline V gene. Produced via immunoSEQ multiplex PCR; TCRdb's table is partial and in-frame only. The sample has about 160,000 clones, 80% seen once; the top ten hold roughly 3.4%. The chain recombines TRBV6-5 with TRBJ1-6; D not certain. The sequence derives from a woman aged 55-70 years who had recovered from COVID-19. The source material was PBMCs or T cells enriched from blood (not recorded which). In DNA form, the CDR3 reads TGTGCCAGCAGCCCCTTCCCCAGGTTGGGTTCACCCCTCCACTTT. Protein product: CASSPFPRLGSPLHF.